This T cell receptor (beta chain) was sequenced during a study of shared clonotypes between healthy human individuals. Study results and limitations: Some naive CD4 clonotypes, about 5.5%, turned up in common across several donors. Memory subsets generally showed smaller estimated richness than naive subsets did. Rarefaction curves obtained for sorted subsets showed sequencing incomplete despite large depth.

TCRdb's copy holds only in-frame clones and misses some; the assay was immunoSEQ multiplex PCR. Found here are 2 million to 2.5 million clones, nearly 97% of them singletons; the top ten hold around 0.13%. Trimming took 6 bases from V and 1 from J; bases not matched to a gene: 7. The CDR3 contains 16 residues. Germline V gene data show CDR1 as SGHDN and CDR2 as FVKESK. On this clone: As yet, its antigen is unknown.

This receptor was obtained from a man aged 18 to 30 in good health. The chain recombines TRBV14 with TRBJ2-2, with TRBD2 identical over 8 bases. The sample consisted of naive CD4+ T cells sorted from blood. Subset given: CD45RA+ positively selected. CDR3 DNA sequence: TGTGCCAGCAGGCCAGCGGGAGCGGGGAACACCGGGGAGCTGTTTTTT. Protein product: CASRPAGAGNTGELFF.